This TCR beta chain was identified in a study of blood T cell repertoires in COVID-19. Across the whole study: The origin of the acute and convalescent COVID-19 samples was the United States, Italy and Spain. In each case, the material was cDNA or gDNA derived from T cells, B-cell-depleted T cells, or PBMCs.

This clone was detected a few times. Original handling: How many nucleated cells were present was estimated from reference gene primer amplification. Generated by immunoSEQ multiplex PCR, the TCRdb table keeps only in-frame clones and is missing some. Clone size and V and J calls were adopted from that table, with D and trimming inferred from the DNA. The profile shows about 270,000 clones, about nine tenths of them singletons. The CDR3 totals 14 residues. The V gene's germline CDR1 is SNHLY and CDR2 FYNNEI. J lost 7 bases, V lost 4 bases, and 7 bases had no gene match. The specimen was peripheral blood. The TCR comes from a man between 35 and 55 years old with active or convalescent COVID-19. V is TRBV2 and J is TRBJ1-3, with TRBD1 matching over 7 bases. The CDR3 DNA reads as TGTGCCAGCAGTGGACAGGGAAAGGGCAACACCATATATTTT. It yields the protein CASSGQGKGNTIYF.